The present T cell receptor beta chain was sequenced within a study of shared clonotypes between healthy human individuals. Study results and caveats: Few donors restricted represented genetic and exposure-history diversity. Sampling included only blood; tissue repertoires likely differ. Among donors, clonotype sharing was expected to be affected by sequencing depth.

A word on this clone: Its specificity is unknown.

Measured with immunoSEQ multiplex PCR; TCRdb has only the in-frame clones, and not every one. The sample records 950,000 to 1,100,000 clones, about 75% being singletons. J lost 3 bases, V lost 1 base, and 4 bases had no gene match. The CDR3 loop spans 18 amino acids. Germline V gene data show CDR1 as PRHDT and CDR2 as FYEKMQ (reference sequence). The TCR originated in a young man in good health. The chain uses TRBV13 and TRBJ2-2; 14 positions agree with TRBD2. The material sequenced was memory CD4+ T cells sorted from blood. Sample subset: CD45RA-negative fraction. CDR3 loop: CASSLEGLAGADTGELFF. CDR3 sequence (DNA): TGTGCCAGCAGCTTAGAGGGACTAGCGGGAGCGGACACCGGGGAGCTGTTTTTT.